Listed below are T cell receptor beta chains from one sample, sequenced in a study of cytomegalovirus exposure and HLA in healthy donors. TCRdb keeps only in-frame clones here, not all; method: immunoSEQ multiplex PCR. The sample has about 130,000 clones, roughly 17% seen once. Input material: PBMCs. Source of these receptors: a female donor in good health and CMV-seropositive. The CDR3 runs from the conserved cysteine through the conserved F or W. The D gene is left open where the match is weak. A row's size may be missing; if present it is once, few, many or a size class.

abundance	v_gene	d_gene	j_gene	CDR3nt	CDR3aa
few	TRBV5-1	TRBD1	TRBJ1-2	TGCGCCAGCAGCATTACAGGGGATCATAACTATGGCTACACCTTC	CASSITGDHNYGYTF
NA	TRBV2	NA	TRBJ2-2	TGTGCCAGAGAGGACAGCTCGAACACCGGGGAGCTGTTTTTT	CAREDSSNTGELFF
NA	TRBV27	NA	TRBJ1-4	TGTGCCAGCAGTTTATTAACAGGCGGGGGGTATGAAAAACTGTTTTTT	CASSLLTGGGYEKLFF
few	TRBV12-2	NA	TRBJ1-4	TGTGCAAGTCGCTTAAAGACAGGGGGCTATGAAAAACTGTTTTTT	CASRLKTGGYEKLFF
NA	TRBV7-2	NA	TRBJ2-6	TGTGCCAGCAGCCCTCCTCGGGTAGGTTCAACTCGGGCCAACGTCCTGACTTTC	CASSPPRVGSTRANVLTF
few	TRBV4-2	NA	TRBJ2-2	TGTGCCAGCAGCCAAGGCGGTACAAGCGAGCTGTTTTTT	CASSQGGTSELFF
few	TRBV30	NA	TRBJ2-1	TGTGCCTGGAGTGCATTAGGGTTAGCGCATGAGCAGTTCTTC	CAWSALGLAHEQFF
NA	TRBV6-1	TRBD2	TRBJ2-7	TGTGCCAGCAGTGAAAAAAGAGGGAGGGACGAGCAGTACTTC	CASSEKRGRDEQYF
NA	TRBV5-1	TRBD2	TRBJ2-5	TGCGCCAGCAGTTTAACCCCGGGACTAGCGGGGGAGACCCAGTACTTC	CASSLTPGLAGETQYF
few	TRBV30	TRBD1	TRBJ2-7	TGTGCCTGGGGAAAGACAGGGGCGGCCGAGCAGTACTTC	CAWGKTGAAEQYF
NA	TRBV30	NA	TRBJ2-1	TGTGCCTGGAGTGACCAGTTTTGGCGGTATACCAATGAGCAGTTCTTC	CAWSDQFWRYTNEQFF
few	TRBV5-6	TRBD2	TRBJ2-3	TGTGCCAGCAGCTTGGGTAGCGGGAGTTTCACAGATACGCAGTATTTT	CASSLGSGSFTDTQYF
few	TRBV6-5	NA	TRBJ2-7	TGTGCCAGCGGTGAACTACCCCACTACGAGCAGTACTTC	CASGELPHYEQYF
few	TRBV2	NA	TRBJ2-5	TGTGCCAGCGAACGGTCTGGCCAAGAGACCCAGTACTTC	CASERSGQETQYF
few	TRBV7-2	TRBD1	TRBJ1-2	TGTGCCAGCAGCTTCCGGACAGGGGATAGTGGCTACACCTTC	CASSFRTGDSGYTF
NA	TRBV2	TRBD1	TRBJ2-7	TGTGCCAGCAGTGACCCTTTGACAGGGGGCTACGAGCAGTACTTC	CASSDPLTGGYEQYF
NA	TRBV6-5	NA	TRBJ1-1	TGTGCCAGCAGCCGACCAAGGGGTGAAGCTTTCTTT	CASSRPRGEAFF
few	TRBV27	TRBD2	TRBJ2-1	TGTGCCAGCAGTAAGGGACTAGCGGGAGTAATGGCCAGTGAGCAGTTCTTC	CASSKGLAGVMASEQFF
NA	TRBV30	NA	TRBJ1-2	TGTGCCTGGAGTGCCCGGAGATACCCCTATGGCTACACCTTC	CAWSARRYPYGYTF
NA	TRBV27	TRBD1	TRBJ2-7	TGTGCCAGCAGTTTGGTAAAGGGACAGGGCCCCTACGAGCAGTACTTC	CASSLVKGQGPYEQYF
few	TRBV7-6	NA	TRBJ1-3	TGTGCCAGCAGCACCCCCTTGGGCCGCTCTGGAAACACCATATATTTT	CASSTPLGRSGNTIYF
few	TRBV30	TRBD2	TRBJ2-1	TGTGCCTGGAGTCCTTGGACTAGCGGATACTACAATGAGCAGTTCTTC	CAWSPWTSGYYNEQFF
few	TRBV5-1	NA	TRBJ2-1	TGCGCCAGCAGCTACCTAGCGAGCGCGAACAATGAGCAGTTCTTC	CASSYLASANNEQFF
NA	TRBV10-1	TRBD2	TRBJ2-2	TGCGCCAGCAGTGAGTCACGACTAGCGGAACCGAACACCGGGGAGCTGTTTTTT	CASSESRLAEPNTGELFF